These 10 T cell receptor beta chains were all obtained from the same sample, sequenced in a study of Graves' ophthalmopathy and Graves' hyperthyroidism. Amplification targeted the TCR beta CDR3 regions, with RNA transcripts as the source material. First-round RT-PCR employed HTBI primers, with a second-round multiplex PCR after it. A single record per CDR3 protein comes from TCRdb applying MiXCR to the multiplex PCR reads. The data show 170,000 or so distinct CDR3 sequences, with approximately 38% seen just once and about 5.8% held by the top ten. The sample comprised peripheral blood. These receptor sequences come from a woman aged 40 to 50 with Graves' ophthalmopathy.

This clonotype was detected ten times or more. The J gene is TRBJ2-7, the V gene TRBV2, with 8 bases fitting TRBD1. Losses at the gene ends were 6 bases for V and 1 base for J; bases not matched to a gene: 2. The length of the CDR3 is 13 residues. Germline CDR1 is SNHLY and CDR2 is FYNNEI. The CDR3 sequence is CASRRTGSYEQYF. Written as DNA, the CDR3 is TGTGCCAGCAGAAGGACAGGGTCCTACGAGCAGTACTTC.

This clonotype was detected ten times or more. One end of the junction varies from germline; a read error may be responsible. The V call is TRBV20-1, the J call TRBJ2-7, with TRBD1 identical over 9 bases. The length of the CDR3 is 14 residues. Germline V gene sequence: CDR1 DFQATT, CDR2 SNEGSKA (reference sequence). CDR3 sequence (DNA): TGCAGTGCTAGGAGGACAGGGGCCTCCGACGAGCAGTACTTC. It translates to CSARRTGASDEQYF.

V is TRBV12-3 or TRBV12-4 and J is TRBJ2-4; D gene uncertain. Trimming cost V 5 bases and J 1 base, with 9 bases left between them. The CDR3 has 14 residues. The CDR3 nucleotides read TGTGCCAGCAGTGCCGTCGGGGCCAAAAACATTCAGTACTTC. Its translation: CASSAVGAKNIQYF.

The sample holds many counts of this clonotype. The J gene is TRBJ2-5, the V gene TRBV4-3; 7 bases fit TRBD2. Germline CDR1 and CDR2: LGHNA and YSLEER. The ends lost 4 bases at V and 1 base at J; junction bases unmatched: 6. This CDR3 contains 15 residues. The CDR3 nucleotides read TGCGCCAGCAGCCCGAGGGGCGGGAGCCAAGAGACCCAGTACTTC. This encodes CASSPRGGSQETQYF.

This clonotype was seen at least ten times. J is TRBJ1-2 and V is TRBV29-1; no clear D. The V and J ends lost 1 base and 3 bases respectively, with 15 bases between them. The CDR3 has 15 amino acids. Germline V gives CDR1 SQVTM, CDR2 ANQGSEA. The CDR3 region is CSVEASRQTYYGYTF. CDR3 in DNA: TGCAGCGTTGAAGCCTCTAGGCAGACCTACTATGGCTACACCTTC.

J is TRBJ2-7 and V is TRBV6-2 or TRBV6-3; no reliable D call. CDR3 length: 11 amino acids. The germline V gene has CDR1 MNHEY and CDR2 SVGEGT. Deletions cut 6 bases from V and 5 bases from J, with 8 bases between. The CDR3 loop is CASRDVHEQYF. As DNA, the CDR3 is TGTGCCAGCAGGGACGTTCACGAGCAGTACTTC.

This clonotype was counted many times. The chain carries TRBV12-3 or TRBV12-4 and TRBJ1-5, with 8 bases identical to TRBD1. The CDR3 is 14 residues long. After removal of 6 bases from V and 6 bases from J, the junction contained 7 bases not matched to a gene. The CDR3 loop reads CASRPGQGGQPQHF. As DNA, the CDR3 is TGTGCCAGCAGACCAGGACAGGGCGGTCAGCCCCAGCATTTT.

The chain recombines TRBV28 with TRBJ2-7; D might be TRBD2 (6 bases). Trimming shortened V by 7 bases and J by 2 bases, and 18 bases separated the two germline ends. Germline loops: CDR1 MDHEN, CDR2 SYDVKM. This CDR3 has 15 amino acids. In DNA, the CDR3 is TGTGCCAGCAACCCCGAGGGGACTTTGCCCTACGAGCAGTACTTC. Translated: CASNPEGTLPYEQYF.

The sample holds many counts of this clonotype. The rearrangement links TRBV5-8 to TRBJ1-6, with TRBD1 as a possible D gene (6 bases). Trimming removed 5 bases at V and 6 bases at J, with 18 bases between. The CDR3 length is 16 residues. Looked up from germline, CDR1 is SGHTS and CDR2 is YDEGEE. The DNA for the CDR3 is TGTGCCAGCAGAAAACAGGGAGATTGGGGTAATTCACCCCTCCACTTT. Amino acids: CASRKQGDWGNSPLHF.

This clonotype has a handful of counts. The genes are TRBV6-1 and TRBJ1-2; 10 bases align to TRBD1. Germline trimming cut 7 bases from V and 4 bases from J; bases unmatched to any gene: 9. CDR1 and CDR2 (germline): MNHNS, SASEGT. The CDR3 totals 15 residues. The CDR3 nucleotides are TGTGCCAGCACAAACGACAGGGGGCTTGGCTATGGCTACACCTTC. Translation: CASTNDRGLGYGYTF.